This TCR beta chain was retrieved from a study of response to subunit inactivated influenza vaccine. Findings of the study overall: Researchers suggested that each seasonal influenza vaccination recruits few new T cells.

TCRdb itself ran the RT-PCR reads through MiXCR, one entry per CDR3 protein. The sample has about 540,000 distinct CDR3 sequences; 11% to 15% are singletons. In its sample, this clonotype was seen a few times. The target antigen is unknown. This CDR3 is 16 amino acids long. The ends lost 5 bases at V and 4 bases at J; junction bases unmatched: 11. This clonotype was sampled from a middle-aged man who received an inactivated influenza vaccine. The chain employs TRBV12-3 or TRBV12-4 and TRBJ2-1, with 7 bases fitting TRBD2. This specimen was PBMCs from blood, taken about 12 days after vaccination. In nucleotides, the CDR3 is TGTGCCAGCAGTACCCAGGGAGCGGGACCTTACAATGAGCAGTTCTTC. Amino acid sequence: CASSTQGAGPYNEQFF.